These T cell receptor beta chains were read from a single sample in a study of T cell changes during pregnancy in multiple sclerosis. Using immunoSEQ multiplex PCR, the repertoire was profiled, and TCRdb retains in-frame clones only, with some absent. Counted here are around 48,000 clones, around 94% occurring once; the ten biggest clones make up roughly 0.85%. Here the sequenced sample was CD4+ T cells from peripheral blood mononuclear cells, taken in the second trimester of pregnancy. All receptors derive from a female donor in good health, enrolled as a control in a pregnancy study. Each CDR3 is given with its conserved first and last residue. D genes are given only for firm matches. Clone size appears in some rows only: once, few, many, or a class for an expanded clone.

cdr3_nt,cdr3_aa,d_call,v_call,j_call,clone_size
TGTGCCAGCAGCTTAGTGGGGCTTAATGAAAAACTGTTTTTT,CASSLVGLNEKLFF,.,TRBV7-9,TRBJ1-4,.
TGTGCCAGCAGTTGGGGGCTTACTAACTATGGCTACACCTTC,CASSWGLTNYGYTF,.,TRBV28,TRBJ1-2,.
TGTGCCAGCAGTTCCGGACTAGCGGGAGGATACGGCGAGCAGTACTTC,CASSSGLAGGYGEQYF,TRBD2,TRBV5-4,TRBJ2-7,.
TGTGCCAGCACCCTGGGGAGTAGCGCTAACACAGATACGCAGTATTTT,CASTLGSSANTDTQYF,.,TRBV11-2,TRBJ2-3,.
TGCGCCAGCAGTGTGCGGGATACCTACGAGCAGTACTTC,CASSVRDTYEQYF,.,TRBV5-1,TRBJ2-7,once
TGCGCCAGCAGTGAGTCGGGACAGGGCGAGGAAAAACTGTTTTTT,CASSESGQGEEKLFF,TRBD1,TRBV10-2,TRBJ1-4,.
TGTGCCAGCAGCCAATACCAGGGGATTGAAGCTTTCTTT,CASSQYQGIEAFF,.,TRBV14,TRBJ1-1,.
TGTGCCAGCAGCTTGACCCAGGGGGTTTCCTATAATTCACCCCTCCACTTT,CASSLTQGVSYNSPLHF,TRBD1,TRBV5-6,TRBJ1-6,.
TGTGCCTGGGATCGGGGAGGGAACACCGGGGAGCTGTTTTTT,CAWDRGGNTGELFF,.,TRBV30,TRBJ2-2,.
TGTGCCAGTAGTTTCCCCGGGGGGAATCAGCCCCAGCATTTT,CASSFPGGNQPQHF,.,TRBV19,TRBJ1-5,.
TGTGCCAGCAGTGAACAGCCGGCCGGGGAGCTGTTTTTT,CASSEQPAGELFF,.,TRBV6-4,TRBJ2-2,.
TGTGCCACCTCGAGGGAAAGGGGAGGGAAGGGTCAGCCCCAGCATTTT,CATSRERGGKGQPQHF,.,TRBV19,TRBJ1-5,.
TGTGCCAGCAGCTACCGGGACAGGCAATATTCCGGCTACACCTTC,CASSYRDRQYSGYTF,TRBD1,TRBV7-2,TRBJ1-2,once
TGTGCCAGCAGCCCAGAGCTAGCGGGGGCGGAGGAGCAGTTCTTC,CASSPELAGAEEQFF,TRBD2,TRBV7-6,TRBJ2-1,.
TGTGCCAGCAGCTGGACAGGAGTCCAAGAGACCCAGTACTTC,CASSWTGVQETQYF,TRBD1,TRBV5-5,TRBJ2-5,.
TGTGCCAGCAGCTTATTAGCGGGAACCTACGAGCAGTACTTC,CASSLLAGTYEQYF,TRBD2,TRBV11-3,TRBJ2-7,.
TGTGCCAGCAGTGTGGGGACAGGGTCTATGAGCTCTGGAAACACCATATATTTT,CASSVGTGSMSSGNTIYF,TRBD1,TRBV25-1,TRBJ1-3,.
TGTGCCAGCAGCATCCACAGGGAGGGAGACAATGAGCAGTTCTTC,CASSIHREGDNEQFF,.,TRBV7-4,TRBJ2-1,.
TGTGCCAGCAGCTTCCCAGCAGGAACCGGTGGCTACACCTTC,CASSFPAGTGGYTF,.,TRBV5-4,TRBJ1-2,.
TGTGCCAGCAGAAAGACAGGGGTTACGGTGTCGGTAAATGAAAAACTGTTTTTT,CASRKTGVTVSVNEKLFF,TRBD1,TRBV5-6,TRBJ1-4,.
TGTGCCAGCAGTTTAACAGAAAATAGCAATCAGCCCCAGCATTTT,CASSLTENSNQPQHF,.,TRBV28,TRBJ1-5,.
TGTGCCTGGAGTACTGACAGGACGCCCTACGAGCAGTACTTC,CAWSTDRTPYEQYF,.,TRBV30,TRBJ2-7,.
TGTGCCTGGAAGGGGACTAGCGGTCTCGGGGAGCAGTACTTC,CAWKGTSGLGEQYF,TRBD2,TRBV30,TRBJ2-7,.
TGTGCCAGCAGCCCCATTCCGGGACTTGCATTGTCTGGGGCCAACGTCCTGACTTTC,CASSPIPGLALSGANVLTF,.,TRBV7-2,TRBJ2-6,.
TGTGCCAGCAGTCGGCAGGCGTCGGATCAGCCCCAGCATTTT,CASSRQASDQPQHF,.,TRBV2,TRBJ1-5,.
TGTGCCAGCAGCTTACTGGCCGGGACTAGCCCCTACGAGCAGTACTTC,CASSLLAGTSPYEQYF,TRBD2,TRBV13,TRBJ2-7,.
TGTGCCAGCAGTTGGACTAGCGGGGCCAATGAGCAGTTCTTC,CASSWTSGANEQFF,TRBD2,TRBV27,TRBJ2-1,.
TGTGCCAGCAGCTTGGGAGGGTGGGGCAATCAGCCCCAGCATTTT,CASSLGGWGNQPQHF,.,TRBV5-6,TRBJ1-5,once
TGTGCCAGCGTGCTCCGAACGGCACGGAGGTCAAGAGCCGAGGGAATCTATGGCTACACCTTC,CASVLRTARRSRAEGIYGYTF,.,TRBV7-8,TRBJ1-2,.
TGTGCCAGCAGTCGGACAGACAATCAGCCCCAGCATTTT,CASSRTDNQPQHF,.,TRBV6-5,TRBJ1-5,.
TGTGCCAGCACGCAGGCTGAGCAGTACTTC,CASTQAEQYF,.,TRBV6-5,TRBJ2-7,.
TGTGCCAGCAGCTGGGCAGGGGAAGGTCAGCCCCAGCATTTT,CASSWAGEGQPQHF,.,TRBV5-5,TRBJ1-5,.
TGCGCCAGCAGCTTGGTAGGGGGCTCCTATAATTCACCCCTCCACTTT,CASSLVGGSYNSPLHF,.,TRBV5-1,TRBJ1-6,.
TGTGCCAGCAGGGGACAGGCCAATCAGCCCCAGCATTTT,CASRGQANQPQHF,TRBD1,TRBV27,TRBJ1-5,.
TGTGCCAGCAGCTTGGACTACGCAGAGTACAATGAGCAGTTCTTC,CASSLDYAEYNEQFF,.,TRBV5-4,TRBJ2-1,.
TGCGCCAGCAGCGACGGGACAGGGGGCTATGGCTACACCTTC,CASSDGTGGYGYTF,TRBD1,TRBV5-1,TRBJ1-2,.
TGTGCCACCAGGGGGGGAGAAGATGGCTACACCTTC,CATRGGEDGYTF,TRBD1,TRBV10-3,TRBJ1-2,.
TGTGCCAGCAGCTTACCGGGAGCGGGCTCCTACGAGCAGTACTTC,CASSLPGAGSYEQYF,.,TRBV7-9,TRBJ2-7,.
TGTGCCAGCAGATACCGACAGGCCGGGCAGCCCCAGCATTTT,CASRYRQAGQPQHF,.,TRBV28,TRBJ1-5,once
TGCGCCAGCAGCTTGGGGGCAGGCAATGAAAAACTGTTTTTT,CASSLGAGNEKLFF,.,TRBV5-1,TRBJ1-4,once
TGTGCCAGCAGCCCGGACAGTGTTACTGAAGCTTTCTTT,CASSPDSVTEAFF,.,TRBV6-6,TRBJ1-1,.
TGCAGCGTGCGGACAGATACCTCAGAGACCCAGTACTTC,CSVRTDTSETQYF,.,TRBV29-1,TRBJ2-5,.
TGTGCCAGCAGCCAAGGAGGCTCGGGACAGGGTAACGAAAAACTGTTTTTT,CASSQGGSGQGNEKLFF,TRBD1,TRBV4-2,TRBJ1-4,.
TGTGCCAGCAGCTTGGGGTTAGCGGGCGGTAATGAGCAGTTCTTC,CASSLGLAGGNEQFF,TRBD2,TRBV5-4,TRBJ2-1,.
TGCGCCAGCAGCACGGGGGGAGGACAGGGCTACACCTTC,CASSTGGGQGYTF,.,TRBV4-3,TRBJ1-2,.
TGTGCCAGCAGCTTAAGTCGAGGGAGTAATCAGCCCCAGCATTTT,CASSLSRGSNQPQHF,.,TRBV7-8,TRBJ1-5,.
TGTGCCAGCAGCCCATCTCGAGCGGGAGGTGGTCCCCAGTACTTC,CASSPSRAGGGPQYF,TRBD2,TRBV27,TRBJ2-5,.
TGTGCCAGCAGCTTAACGTTATACCGGGGTCGTCTTGAAGCTTTCTTT,CASSLTLYRGRLEAFF,.,TRBV7-3,TRBJ1-1,.
TGTGCCAGCAGTCTTACAGGGGCGGCTAATGAAAAACTGTTTTTT,CASSLTGAANEKLFF,TRBD1,TRBV6-6,TRBJ1-4,.
TGTGCCAGCAGCACTAGCACAGATACGCAGTATTTT,CASSTSTDTQYF,.,TRBV7-2,TRBJ2-3,.
TGTGCCAGCAGCTCTGGGCCGGGGTACACTGAAGCTTTCTTT,CASSSGPGYTEAFF,.,TRBV6-5,TRBJ1-1,few
TGTGCCAGCGGGAGACTAGTGTGGGAGCAGTACTTC,CASGRLVWEQYF,.,TRBV6-6,TRBJ2-7,.
TGCGCCAGCAGTGAGGGGGGACTTAATACGCAGTATTTT,CASSEGGLNTQYF,.,TRBV10-1,TRBJ2-3,.